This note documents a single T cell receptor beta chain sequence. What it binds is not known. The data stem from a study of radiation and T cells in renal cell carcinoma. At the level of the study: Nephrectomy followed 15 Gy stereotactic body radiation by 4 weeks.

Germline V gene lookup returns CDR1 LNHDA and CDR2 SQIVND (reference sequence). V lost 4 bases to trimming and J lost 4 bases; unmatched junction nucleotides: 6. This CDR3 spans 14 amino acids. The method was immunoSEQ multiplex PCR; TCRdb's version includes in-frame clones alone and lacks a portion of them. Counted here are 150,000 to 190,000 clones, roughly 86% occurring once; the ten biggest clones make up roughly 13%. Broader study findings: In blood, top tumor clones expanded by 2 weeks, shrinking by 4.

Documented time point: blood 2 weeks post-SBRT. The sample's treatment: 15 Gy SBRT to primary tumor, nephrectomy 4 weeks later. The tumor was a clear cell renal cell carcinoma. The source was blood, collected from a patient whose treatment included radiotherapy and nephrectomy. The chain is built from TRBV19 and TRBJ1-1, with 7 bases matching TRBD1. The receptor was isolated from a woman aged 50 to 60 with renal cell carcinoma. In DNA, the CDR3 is TGTGCCAGTAGTACGACAGGGCAGGGCACTGAAGCTTTCTTT. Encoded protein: CASSTTGQGTEAFF.